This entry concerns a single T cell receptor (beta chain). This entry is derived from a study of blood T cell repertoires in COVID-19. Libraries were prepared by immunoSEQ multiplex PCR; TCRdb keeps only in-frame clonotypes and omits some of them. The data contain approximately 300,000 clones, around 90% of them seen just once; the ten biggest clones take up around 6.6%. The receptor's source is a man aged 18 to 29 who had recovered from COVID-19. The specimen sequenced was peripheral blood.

The CDR3 loop is CASRGGVADTEAFF. In DNA form, the CDR3 reads TGTGCCAGCAGGGGGGGGGTGGCGGACACTGAAGCTTTCTTT. The genes are TRBV2 and TRBJ1-1, with D perhaps matching TRBD1 (5 bases). The germline V gene encodes CDR1 SNHLY and CDR2 FYNNEI. The CDR3 has 14 residues. Between the trimmed V and J ends, which lost 6 bases and 3 bases, there was a span of 14 bases.